These 2 T cell receptor beta chains were all obtained from the same sample, sequenced in a study of T cells in Graves' hyperthyroidism and ophthalmopathy. Amplification targeted TCR beta CDR3 regions from RNA transcripts. The study used the HTBI primer set for a first-round RT-PCR of the TCR CDR3. TCRdb reanalysed the multiplex PCR reads using MiXCR and keeps one entry per CDR3 protein. The sample lists fewer than 650,000 distinct CDR3 sequences, 14% occurring once. Sequencing input: blood. Receptors were obtained from a woman in her 30s with Graves' hyperthyroidism that later progressed to Graves' ophthalmopathy.

The chain uses TRBV6-1 and TRBJ2-3; tentatively, D is TRBD1 or TRBD2 (7 bases each). Germline V gene lookup returns CDR1 MNHNS and CDR2 SASEGT. The CDR3 has 15 residues. CDR3 sequence: CPTRGEGASTDTQYF. CDR3 nucleotides: TGTCCCACCAGGGGGGAGGGGGCTAGCACAGATACGCAGTATTTT.

The sample holds many counts of this clonotype. The rearrangement joins TRBV6-2 or TRBV6-3 to TRBJ1-6; weak D call: TRBD1 (5 bases). Trimming removed 5 bases from V and 8 bases from J, with 13 bases in between. This CDR3 is built from 14 residues. Germline V gene lookup returns CDR1 MNHEY and CDR2 SVGEGT. CDR3 in amino acids: CASSPDTSYSPLHF. Written as DNA, the CDR3 is TGTGCCAGCAGTCCGGACACCTCCTATTCACCCCTCCACTTT.